This T cell receptor beta chain was identified in a study of shared clonotypes between healthy human individuals. Notes on the study in general: An anticipated effect of sequencing depth on clonotype sharing among donors was recognized.

The table lists this clone with a count of one. Its antigen is not known. The split of CD4+ cells yielded CD45RA+ naive and CD45RA-negative memory subsets. J gave up 2 bases and V 5 bases, and 8 bases lay outside the gene matches. The CDR3 totals 15 residues. Germline CDR1 MDHEN, CDR2 SYDVKM. Here immunoSEQ multiplex PCR was the method, and the copy in TCRdb shows in-frame clones only, minus some. The repertoire has about a million clones, 70% to 80% of them found once; the top ten carry approximately 0.9%. The source is a young man in good health. Some clones in this sample may be carry-over from other donors' samples. The chain uses TRBV28 and TRBJ1-2, with 7 bases matching TRBD1. The sample taken for sequencing was memory CD4+ T cells from PBMCs. Subset indicated: CD45RA-negative fraction. For the CDR3, the DNA is TGTGCCAGCAGTACAACCGGGACAGCAAACTATGGCTACACCTTC. Residues: CASSTTGTANYGYTF.